This T cell receptor (beta chain) was recorded in a study of type 1 and type 2 diabetes patients. About the study: Samples came from type 1 diabetic, type 2 diabetic or nondiabetic people, recruited in China. Study-level points and caveats: Unmatched age and gender across groups might bias interpretation.

Amplification started from genomic DNA. Multiplex PCR with 30 forward and 13 reverse primers amplified the TCR beta CDR3. TCRdb analysed the multiplex PCR reads with MiXCR anew, one entry per CDR3 protein. The table lists fewer than 350,000 distinct CDR3 sequences, around 47% of them singletons. Of note for this clonotype: Its specificity is not known. One end of the junction fails to match germline, which may point to a read error.

The germline V gene encodes CDR1 SGHVS and CDR2 FNYEAQ. The CDR3 consists of 17 residues. Anyone with other autoimmune disease or infection in the prior four weeks was excluded. Roughly 9.8 milliliters of peripheral blood were drawn from each donor. V is TRBV7-6 and J is TRBJ1-3, with TRBD1 as a possible D gene (5 bases). Sequencing input: peripheral blood mononuclear cells (PBMCs). The sequence was obtained from a man between 18 and 35 years old with type 2 diabetes. The CDR3 region has the DNA TGTGCCAGCGGCTTAGGTCCGGGACTGAGCTCTGGAAACACCATATATTTT. Protein sequence: CASGLGPGLSSGNTIYF.